This T cell receptor beta chain is drawn from a study of shared T cell receptors in the human thymus. Data came from immunoSEQ multiplex PCR; TCRdb stores just in-frame clones and leaves some out. This table has some 660,000 clones, approximately 87% appearing once. These data also featured in a second study, about human thymus T cells. Per that study: Serving as donors were healthy Finnish infants, each of whom was having open corrective surgery for congenital heart defects. The thymus tissue came from resections taken during corrective heart surgery. The related literature has documented a marked overlap of thymic repertoires among unrelated individuals.

The sequenced sample consisted of thymocytes. The sequence derives from a boy less than two years old with a congenital heart defect.

Here the CDR3 DNA reads TGTGCTAGTGGACCCGACAGGGATCCTGGCTACACCTTC. This translates into CASGPDRDPGYTF. The rearrangement links TRBV12-5 to TRBJ1-2; TRBD1 matches 7 bases. The CDR3 is 13 residues long. Trimming at V came to 6 bases and at J to 7 bases, leaving 8 bases not matched to a gene. Germline lookup yields CDR1 LGHNT and CDR2 FRNRAP. Variable domain in full (rest from reference TRBV12-5 and TRBJ1-2): DARVTQTPRHKVTEMGQEVTMRCQPILGHNTVFWYRQTMMQGLELLAYFRNRAPLDDSGMPKDRFSAEMPDATLATLKIQPSEPRDSAVYFCASGPDRDPGYTFGSGTRLTVV.